Reported below is one T cell receptor beta chain. Its antigen is undetermined. The sample originates from a study of blood T cells in healthy people across ages. Study-wide context: T cells yielded about one barcoded beta molecule per two cells through template switching. General observations from the study: Researchers report that TCR beta diversity correlated strongly with naive T cell percentage.

With a J-beta primer mix and a sample-barcoded 5' primer, a second PCR ran roughly 6 to 11 cycles. MiXCR, run by TCRdb on the 5' RACE reads, gives a single entry per CDR3 protein. Seen here are over 1,200,000 distinct CDR3 sequences, roughly 64% observed once, and the top ten hold about 6.7%. The CDR3 is 15 amino acids. Per germline, CDR1 MGHRA and CDR2 YSYEKL. The V and J ends lost 4 bases and 5 bases respectively, with 17 bases between them. Sequencing used blood. V is TRBV4-1 and J is TRBJ2-5; maybe TRBD2 (5 bases). The TCR comes from a man aged 18-30 years in good health. The CDR3 sequence: CASSPGLVGWETQYF. In DNA form, the CDR3 reads TGCGCCAGCAGCCCTGGACTGGTCGGTTGGGAGACCCAGTACTTC.